The 8 T cell receptor beta chains listed next were all sequenced from one sample in a study of T cells in Graves' hyperthyroidism and ophthalmopathy (dated by TCRdb to the late 2010s). The library was prepared using multiplex PCR. Instrument used: Illumina HiSeq 2000. TCR beta CDR3 regions were amplified from RNA transcripts. A first-round RT-PCR of the TCR CDR3 used the HTBI primer set with the Qiagen OneStep RT-PCR kit. In TCRdb, the public reads were trimmed at Q25 with fastp and aligned with MiXCR, with productive beta chains retained. Each entry merges the rows of one CDR3 protein and shows their most common DNA and genes. Recorded for this sample are about 840,000 distinct CDR3 sequences; 38% of them occurred a single time. Of the sample, over 8% falls within the top ten clones. The sequenced material came from blood. The receptor source for this set is a man aged 18 to 30 with Graves' hyperthyroidism.

J is TRBJ1-1 and V is TRBV5-8; unclear D gene. V lost 1 base to trimming and J lost 6 bases, with 10 bases between them. This CDR3 comprises 13 residues. CDR1 SGHTS and CDR2 YDEGEE come from the germline V gene. The CDR3 protein is CASSLPGSAEAFF. Here the CDR3 DNA reads TGTGCCAGCAGCTTGCCGGGGAGCGCTGAAGCTTTCTTT.

On this clonotype: This likely comes from a read error, as the CDR3 has no conserved phenylalanine or tryptophan at its end. The limits of the CDR3 on the DNA are not certain, so only TCRdb's listed CDR3 is given. This chain uses TRBV7-9 with TRBJ1-6; the tabulated D call, TRBD1, remains unverified against the DNA. The CDR3 is 8 residues long, counting both termini. The germline gives CDR1 SEHNR, CDR2 FQNEAQ (reference sequence). The CDR3 here is CASSPDRG.

This clonotype was seen only once. V is TRBV7-6 and J is TRBJ2-5; D gene ambiguous. Per the germline V gene, CDR1 is SGHVS and CDR2 is FNYEAQ. This CDR3 comprises 17 residues. Trimming removed 2 bases from V and 2 bases from J, with 18 bases in between. In DNA form, the CDR3 reads TGTGCCAGCAGCTTATCAAGGCCCGGGCGTTGGCAAGAGACCCAGTACTTC. Translation: CASSLSRPGRWQETQYF.

The V and J genes are TRBV9 and TRBJ2-5; 8 bases are a match to TRBD2. The V segment lost 2 bases and the J segment 4 bases; nucleotides outside the gene matches: 10. Germline V CDR1 and CDR2: SGDLS, YYNGEE. This CDR3 comprises 16 residues. As DNA, the CDR3 is TGTGCCAGCAGCGTTGCCGCGGGGGGATTTGGAGAGACCCAGTACTTC. As protein: CASSVAAGGFGETQYF.

J is TRBJ1-5 and V is TRBV19; TRBD1 might be the D (5 bases). The CDR3 is 15 residues long. The ends were cut back, 5 bases at V and 11 bases at J, with 22 bases in the middle. Per germline, CDR1 LNHDA and CDR2 SQIVND (reference sequence). The CDR3 sequence is CASSVPGTGARAQHF. The CDR3, as DNA: TGTGCCAGTAGTGTGCCTGGGACGGGAGCAAGGGCCCAGCATTTT.

The V gene is TRBV6-6, the J gene TRBJ2-5; D is unresolved. Germline V gene data show CDR1 as MNHNY and CDR2 as SVGAGI (reference sequence). With 6 bases removed from V and 5 bases from J, the gap between germline ends came to 10 bases. This CDR3 is 12 amino acids long. Here the CDR3 reads CASRTLGETQYF. The CDR3 DNA is TGTGCCAGCAGGACCCTAGGGGAGACCCAGTACTTC.

The sample holds many counts of this clonotype. This sequence joins TRBV2 and TRBJ1-2, with 7 bases aligning to TRBD1. The CDR3 contains 15 residues. Germline values: CDR1 SNHLY, CDR2 FYNNEI. V lost 3 bases and J lost 4; bases outside the gene matches: 8. CDR3 sequence (DNA): TGTGCCAGCAGTGAGGGAGGGGGCGGAGGCTATGGCTACACCTTC. This translates into CASSEGGGGGYGYTF.

The sample holds a few counts of this clonotype. V usage is TRBV7-2 and J usage is TRBJ2-5; D gene uncertain. The CDR3 contains 16 residues. From germline, CDR1 is SGHTA and CDR2 FQGNSA. The V end lost 4 bases, the J end lost 1 base, and 16 bases lay between the germline ends. CDR3 nucleotide sequence: TGTGCCAGCAGCTCAGCTGTACGGGTTAGCCAAGAGACCCAGTACTTC. It codes for CASSSAVRVSQETQYF.